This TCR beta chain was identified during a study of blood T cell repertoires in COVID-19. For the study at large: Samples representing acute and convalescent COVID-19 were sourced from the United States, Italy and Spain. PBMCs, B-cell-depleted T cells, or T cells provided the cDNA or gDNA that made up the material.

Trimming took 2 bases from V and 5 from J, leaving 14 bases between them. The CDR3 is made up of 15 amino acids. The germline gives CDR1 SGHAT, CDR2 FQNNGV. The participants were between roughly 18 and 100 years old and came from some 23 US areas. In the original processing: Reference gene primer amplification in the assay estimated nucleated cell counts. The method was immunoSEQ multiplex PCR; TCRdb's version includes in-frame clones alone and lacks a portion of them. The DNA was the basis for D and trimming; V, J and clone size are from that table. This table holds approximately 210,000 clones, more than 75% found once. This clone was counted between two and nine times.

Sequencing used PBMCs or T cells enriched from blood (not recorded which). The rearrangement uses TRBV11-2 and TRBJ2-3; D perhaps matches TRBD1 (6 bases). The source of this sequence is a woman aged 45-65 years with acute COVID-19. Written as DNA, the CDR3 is TGTGCCAGCAGCTTACTCCCGCAGGGGATAGATACGCAGTATTTT. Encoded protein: CASSLLPQGIDTQYF.